This T cell receptor beta chain was sequenced in a study of T-cell memory formation after mild COVID-19. From the 5' RACE reads, TCRdb called clonotypes with MiXCR, one entry per CDR3 protein. The sample yields some 350,000 distinct CDR3 sequences, 15% seen once. The CDR3 is 15 amino acids. Germline V gene data show CDR1 as SGHDT and CDR2 as YYEEEE. The ends were cut back, 6 bases at V and 2 bases at J, with 16 bases in the middle. The genes are TRBV5-6 and TRBJ2-3; D might be TRBD2 (6 bases). The sample was PBMCs or a T cell subset sorted from them (not recorded which). The receptor was isolated from a man aged 18 to 29 who had mild COVID-19 (a few samples of this study predate the infection). Cell type and time point are not known. The CDR3 here is CASTPRGGATDTQYF. In DNA, the CDR3 is TGTGCCAGCACCCCTCGGGGCGGGGCCACAGATACGCAGTATTTT.